What follows are 8 T cell receptor beta chains derived from one specimen sequenced in a study of Ad26.COV2.S vaccination and SARS-CoV-2 variants. Profiling relied on immunoSEQ multiplex PCR, and the TCRdb table lists in-frame clones only, not all of them. The sample holds roughly 320,000 clones, about 86% seen once. Treatment defined: around 19 received Ad26.COV2.S at low or high dose, single or two shots; 5 received placebo; per-sample allocation not given. Day 63 after the first vaccine or placebo injection was the time point for sampling. The specimen comprised peripheral blood, sampled in a trial of Ad26.COV2.S vaccine versus placebo. The receptors stem from a person aged 18-65 years who received the Ad26.COV2.S COVID-19 vaccine or a placebo.

The V gene is TRBV6-5, the J gene TRBJ1-5; D not resolved. The CDR3 has 15 amino acids. Looked up from germline, CDR1 is MNHEY and CDR2 is SVGAGI. Trimming stripped 2 bases from V and 0 bases from J, with 8 bases between. DNA of the CDR3: TGTGCCAGCAGTTACGGGAAGTATAGCAATCAGCCCCAGCATTTT. Translation gives CASSYGKYSNQPQHF.

The table lists this clone with a count of one. The chain employs TRBV19 and TRBJ1-2; D is perhaps TRBD1 (5 bases). Germline-derived CDR1 and CDR2 are LNHDA and SQIVND (reference sequence). CDR3 length equals 16 residues. V lost 3 bases and J lost 4, with 18 bases in between. CDR3 in amino acids: CASSMVGDGTLYGYTF. CDR3 DNA sequence: TGTGCCAGTAGTATGGTTGGGGACGGGACCCTCTATGGCTACACCTTC. Supplemented by reference TRBV19 and TRBJ1-2, the full variable domain reads DGGITQSPKYLFRKEGQNVTLSCEQNLNHDAMYWYRQDPGQGLRLIYYSQIVNDFQKGDIAEGYSVSREKKESFPLTVTSAQKNPTAFYLCASSMVGDGTLYGYTFGSGTRLTVV.

This chain links TRBV12-3 or TRBV12-4 with TRBJ2-5; unclear D gene. The CDR3 loop spans 11 amino acids. Trimming shortened V by 3 bases and J by 10 bases, and 9 bases separated the two germline ends. The CDR3 sequence: CASSFGGLQYF. The DNA for the CDR3 is TGTGCCAGCAGTTTTGGTGGGCTCCAGTACTTC.

This clone appeared once. The chain recombines TRBV19 with TRBJ2-1, with TRBD1 matching over 9 bases. This CDR3 has 16 residues. J lost 7 bases, V lost 5 bases, and 12 bases had no gene match. Germline assignment: CDR1 LNHDA and CDR2 SQIVND (reference sequence). The CDR3 DNA follows: TGTGCCAGTAGTTCCTGGGGACAGGGCCGTTATAATGAGCAGTTCTTC. Translating it yields CASSSWGQGRYNEQFF.

The chain recombines TRBV10-3 with TRBJ1-1; TRBD1 matches at 10 bases. CDR1 and CDR2 from the germline V gene are ENHRY and SYGVKD. J gave up 4 bases and V 7 bases, and 6 bases lay outside the gene matches. The CDR3 covers 14 residues. The CDR3 bases are TGTGCCATCAACGGGGACAGGGGTGTCACTGAAGCTTTCTTT. It translates to CAINGDRGVTEAFF.

V usage is TRBV9 and J usage is TRBJ1-4, with D tentatively TRBD1 (5 bases). Germline lookup yields CDR1 SGDLS and CDR2 YYNGEE. Trimming removed 2 bases from V and 10 bases from J, with 12 bases in between. The CDR3 runs 13 residues. This CDR3 is CASSVQGSGKLFF. In DNA form, the CDR3 reads TGTGCCAGCAGCGTCCAGGGAAGCGGAAAACTGTTTTTT.

J is TRBJ2-6 and V is TRBV7-3; 7 positions agree with TRBD1. V lost 6 bases to trimming and J lost 4 bases; unmatched junction nucleotides: 12. Germline CDR1 is SGHTA and CDR2 is FQGTGA. This CDR3 contains 17 residues. The chain's CDR3 is CASSYTRGTPGANVLTF. For the CDR3, the DNA is TGTGCCAGCAGTTACACCAGGGGGACCCCAGGGGCCAACGTCCTGACTTTC.

This clone occurred once. The chain has TRBV11-2 and TRBJ1-2, with a tentative D call TRBD1 (5 bases). Trimming removed 5 bases at V and 0 bases at J, with 13 bases between. CDR1 is SGHAT, CDR2 FQNNGV, per germline. The CDR3 is 15 residues long. The CDR3 is CASSRDLKANYGYTF. CDR3 sequence (DNA): TGTGCCAGCAGCCGGGACCTAAAAGCTAACTATGGCTACACCTTC.